This entry lists 17 T cell receptor beta chains sequenced from one sample in a study of OX40 agonist ivuxolimab in advanced cancers. The library relied on the immunoSEQ multiplex PCR assay. Sourced from immuneACCESS, this table was stored by TCRdb with only in-frame sequences that have V and J called. A share of the clones is absent; for the studies checked, an unresolved V gene accounts for under half, and the remainder has no known explanation. For this sample there are tens of thousands of clones; more than 75% appear just once. The ten largest account for approximately 5% of the sample. This material consisted of CD4+ or CD8+ T cells sorted from blood, taken in a trial of the OX40 agonist ivuxolimab. The receptor set was obtained from an adult with an advanced solid tumor such as melanoma, head and neck, liver or kidney cancer.

The V gene is TRBV4-3, the J gene TRBJ2-2; D perhaps matches TRBD1 (6 bases). Trimming took off 2 bases at V and 5 bases at J, with 9 bases between the two ends. Germline values: CDR1 LGHNA, CDR2 YSLEER. The CDR3 is made up of 14 amino acids. In DNA, the CDR3 is TGCGCCAGCAGCCAATGGACAGTAACCGGGGAGCTGTTTTTT. Residues: CASSQWTVTGELFF.

This clone came up once. The chain employs TRBV7-9 and TRBJ2-3; D is perhaps TRBD2 (6 bases). V gave up 4 bases and J gave up 4 bases, with 15 bases separating them. This CDR3 has 15 amino acids. Germline CDR1 is SEHNR and CDR2 is FQNEAQ (reference sequence). CDR3 sequence reads: CASSSRDSGPDTQYF. DNA of the CDR3: TGTGCCAGCAGCTCCCGGGACTCTGGGCCAGATACGCAGTATTTT.

This clone showed up just once. CDR3 in DNA: TGTGCCAGCAGCCCCGGTTACAGGGGGCTAGGAGAAAAACTGTTTTTT. Translating it yields CASSPGYRGLGEKLFF. The chain has TRBV7-8 and TRBJ1-4; 9 bases are a match to TRBD1. CDR3 length equals 16 residues. With V trimmed by 5 bases and J by 8 bases, 12 bases remained unmatched. In germline, CDR1 is SGHVS, CDR2 FQNEAQ.

The V call is TRBV19, the J call TRBJ2-3; 13 bases are a match to TRBD2. In germline, CDR1 is LNHDA, CDR2 SQIVND (reference sequence). This CDR3 is 15 amino acids long. The ends lost 5 bases at V and 11 bases at J; junction bases unmatched: 10. CDR3 protein: CASSSRTSGSLMQYF. For the CDR3, the DNA is TGTGCCAGTAGTTCCCGGACTAGCGGGAGTTTGATGCAGTATTTT. The full variable domain, rest sourced from reference TRBV19 and TRBJ2-3, is DGGITQSPKYLFRKEGQNVTLSCEQNLNHDAMYWYRQDPGQGLRLIYYSQIVNDFQKGDIAEGYSVSREKKESFPLTVTSAQKNPTAFYLCASSSRTSGSLMQYFGPGTRLTVL.

The gene calls are TRBV10-3 and TRBJ2-5; D perhaps matches TRBD2 (6 bases). Germline V gene lookup returns CDR1 ENHRY and CDR2 SYGVKD. This CDR3 has 12 amino acids. V lost 2 bases and J 7 bases, leaving 8 bases between the germline ends. CDR3 region: CAISEGSGTQYF. The CDR3 bases are TGTGCCATCAGTGAGGGTAGCGGGACCCAGTACTTC.

This clone appeared a few times. Sequence at one end of the junction differs from germline and may be a read error. V is TRBV7-3 and J is TRBJ2-7, with 9 bases that match TRBD1. Germline CDR1 is SGHTA and CDR2 is FQGTGA. The CDR3 runs to 15 residues. The CDR3 protein is CASSLTGQGPYEQYF. The CDR3 DNA follows: TGTGCCAGCAGCCTAACTGGACAGGGGCCTTACGAGCAGTACTTC.

This clone was recorded a few times. The chain is built from TRBV28 and TRBJ2-7; 8 bases align to TRBD2. V lost 7 bases and J lost 2; bases outside the gene matches: 10. CDR1 is MDHEN and CDR2 is SYDVKM in the germline V gene. The CDR3 is 15 amino acids. DNA for the CDR3: TGTGCCAGCATTGGGGCAGCGGGAGTTCCCTACGAGCAGTACTTC. It yields the protein CASIGAAGVPYEQYF.

V is TRBV7-2 and J is TRBJ2-5; the match to TRBD1 covers 7 bases. After removal of 3 bases from V and 3 bases from J, the junction contained 4 bases not matched to a gene. The CDR3 has 14 residues. Germline lookup yields CDR1 SGHTA and CDR2 FQGNSA. CDR3 sequence (DNA): TGTGCCAGCAGCTTCGACAGGGTTGAAGAGACCCAGTACTTC. This sequence encodes CASSFDRVEETQYF.

V and J are TRBV28 and TRBJ1-4; D perhaps matches TRBD1 (5 bases). Per the germline V gene, CDR1 is MDHEN and CDR2 is SYDVKM. Deletions cut 1 base from V and 8 bases from J, with 14 bases between. The CDR3 loop spans 15 amino acids. CDR3 amino acids: CASSLFAGIGEKLFF. The CDR3 region has the DNA TGTGCCAGCAGTTTATTTGCAGGGATCGGGGAAAAACTGTTTTTT. Full variable domain (missing parts from reference TRBV28 and TRBJ1-4): DVKVTQSSRYLVKRTGEKVFLECVQDMDHENMFWYRQDPGLGLRLIYFSYDVKMKEKGDIPEGYSVSREKKERFSLILESASTNQTSMYLCASSLFAGIGEKLFFGSGTQLSVL.

This clone was observed a handful of times. As DNA, the CDR3 is TGTGCCAGCAGCTTGGATCCGGACAGGGTAACCTACGAGCAGTACTTC. This encodes CASSLDPDRVTYEQYF. The chain carries TRBV5-4 and TRBJ2-7; 8 positions agree with TRBD1. In germline, CDR1 is SGHNT, CDR2 YYREEE (reference sequence). The CDR3 has 16 residues. Trimming removed 0 bases from V and 2 bases from J; junction bases left unmatched: 7. Together with reference TRBV5-4 and TRBJ2-7, the CDR3 gives the full variable domain: ETGVTQSPTHLIKTRGQQVTLRCSSQSGHNTVSWYQQALGQGPQFIFQYYREEENGRGNFPPRFSGLQFPNYSSELNVNALELDDSALYLCASSLDPDRVTYEQYFGPGTRLTVT.

In its sample, this clone was seen once. The V gene is TRBV2, the J gene TRBJ1-4, with TRBD1 matching 12 bases. The V gene end was trimmed by 8 bases and the J gene end by 12 bases; junction bases not matched to a gene: 7. This CDR3 has 13 residues. Per germline, CDR1 SNHLY and CDR2 FYNNEI. CDR3 sequence reads: CASLGQGATELFF. CDR3 bases: TGTGCCAGCTTGGGACAGGGGGCCACTGAACTGTTTTTT.

The chain uses TRBV9 and TRBJ2-1; unclear D gene. Per the germline V gene, CDR1 is SGDLS and CDR2 is YYNGEE. The CDR3 is 11 amino acids. The V gene lost 0 bases and the J gene lost 10 bases, with 5 bases spanning the gap. CDR3: CASSVGAEQFF. The CDR3, as DNA: TGTGCCAGCAGCGTAGGGGCAGAGCAGTTCTTC. Combining the CDR3 with reference TRBV9 and TRBJ2-1 gives the whole variable domain DSGVTQTPKHLITATGQRVTLRCSPRSGDLSVYWYQQSLDQGLQFLIQYYNGEERAKGNILERFSAQQFPDLHSELNLSSLELGDSALYFCASSVGAEQFFGPGTRLTVL.

V gene TRBV6-1 combines with J gene TRBJ2-7, with D perhaps TRBD2 (7 bases). Trimming cost V 3 bases and J 6 bases, with 18 bases left between them. CDR1 is MNHNS and CDR2 is SASEGT in the germline V gene. This CDR3 has 15 residues. The DNA of the CDR3 is TGTGCCAGCAGTGATTCCCAGGGGACTACGGTCGAGCAGTACTTC. As protein: CASSDSQGTTVEQYF.

In its sample, this clone was seen once. CDR3 in DNA: TGTGCCAGCACCCGGAGCTTACAGGGGGCCGGGGAGCTGTTTTTT. As protein: CASTRSLQGAGELFF. The chain recombines TRBV6-1 with TRBJ2-2, with TRBD1 identical over 8 bases. Trimming at V came to 7 bases and at J to 6 bases, leaving 10 bases not matched to a gene. Germline CDR1 and CDR2: MNHNS and SASEGT. This CDR3 has 15 residues.

V is TRBV7-3 and J is TRBJ2-1; D may correspond to TRBD1 or TRBD2 (5 bases each). This CDR3 has 15 amino acids. Trimming took 3 bases from V and 8 from J, leaving 17 bases between them. Looked up from germline, CDR1 is SGHTA and CDR2 is FQGTGA. The CDR3 loop is CASSLLGTTSDEQFF. The CDR3 DNA follows: TGTGCCAGCAGCTTGTTAGGGACCACTTCCGATGAGCAGTTCTTC.

This clone was seen once. V is TRBV7-2 and J is TRBJ1-4; D remains unclear. The CDR3 runs to 16 residues. Germline CDR1 SGHTA, CDR2 FQGNSA. Deletions cut 5 bases from V and 4 bases from J, with 17 bases between. The DNA for the CDR3 is TGTGCCAGCAGCGTACGACGAGTCTCCTATAATGAAAAACTGTTTTTT. Translation: CASSVRRVSYNEKLFF.

This rearrangement joins TRBV28 to TRBJ2-3; TRBD1 matches at 7 bases. The CDR3 contains 14 residues. The trim removed 6 bases at V and 0 bases at J, leaving 3 bases unmatched. From germline, CDR1 is MDHEN and CDR2 SYDVKM. CDR3 protein: CASSRDSSTDTQYF. CDR3 sequence (DNA): TGTGCCAGCAGCAGGGACAGTAGCACAGATACGCAGTATTTT.